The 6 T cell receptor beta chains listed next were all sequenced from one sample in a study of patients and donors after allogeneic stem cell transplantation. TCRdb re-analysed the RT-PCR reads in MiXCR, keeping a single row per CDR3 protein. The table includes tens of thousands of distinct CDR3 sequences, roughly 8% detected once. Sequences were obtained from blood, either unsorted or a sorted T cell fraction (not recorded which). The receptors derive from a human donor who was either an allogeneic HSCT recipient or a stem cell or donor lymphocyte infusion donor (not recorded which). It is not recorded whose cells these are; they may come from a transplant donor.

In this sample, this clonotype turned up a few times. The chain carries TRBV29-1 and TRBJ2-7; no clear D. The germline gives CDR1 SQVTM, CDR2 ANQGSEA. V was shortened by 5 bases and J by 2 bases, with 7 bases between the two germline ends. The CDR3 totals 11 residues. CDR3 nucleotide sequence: TGCAGCGTTCTTCCCACCTACGAGCAGTACTTC. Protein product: CSVLPTYEQYF.

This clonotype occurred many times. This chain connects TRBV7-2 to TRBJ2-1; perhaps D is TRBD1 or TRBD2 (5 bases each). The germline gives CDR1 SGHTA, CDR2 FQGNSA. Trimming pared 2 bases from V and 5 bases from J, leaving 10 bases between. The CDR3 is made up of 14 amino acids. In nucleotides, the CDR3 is TGTGCCAGCAGCTTATCATGGGGGAACAATGAGCAGTTCTTC. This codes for CASSLSWGNNEQFF.

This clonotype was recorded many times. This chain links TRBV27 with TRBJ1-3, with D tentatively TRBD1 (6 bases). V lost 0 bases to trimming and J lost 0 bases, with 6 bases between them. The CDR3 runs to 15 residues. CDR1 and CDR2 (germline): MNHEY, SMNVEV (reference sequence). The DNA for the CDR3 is TGTGCCAGCAGTTTATCAGGGGGCTCTGGAAACACCATATATTTT. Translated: CASSLSGGSGNTIYF.

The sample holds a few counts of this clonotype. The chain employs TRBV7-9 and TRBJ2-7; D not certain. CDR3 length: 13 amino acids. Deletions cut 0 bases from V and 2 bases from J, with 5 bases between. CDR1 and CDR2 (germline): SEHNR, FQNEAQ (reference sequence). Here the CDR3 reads CASSLAGTYEQYF. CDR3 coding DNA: TGTGCCAGCAGCTTAGCCGGAACCTACGAGCAGTACTTC.

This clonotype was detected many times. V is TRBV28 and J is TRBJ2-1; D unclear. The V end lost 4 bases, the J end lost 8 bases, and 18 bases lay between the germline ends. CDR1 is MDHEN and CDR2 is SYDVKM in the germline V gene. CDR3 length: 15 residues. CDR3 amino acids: CASSSPGRRADEQFF. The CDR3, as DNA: TGTGCCAGCAGTTCACCGGGTCGGCGAGCTGATGAGCAGTTCTTC. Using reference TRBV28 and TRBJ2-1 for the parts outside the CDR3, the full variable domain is DVKVTQSSRYLVKRTGEKVFLECVQDMDHENMFWYRQDPGLGLRLIYFSYDVKMKEKGDIPEGYSVSREKKERFSLILESASTNQTSMYLCASSSPGRRADEQFFGPGTRLTVL.

CDR3 residues: CASGGRDRGVDEQYF. The CDR3 bases are TGTGCCAGCGGGGGAAGGGACAGGGGAGTGGACGAGCAGTACTTC. The chain employs TRBV2 and TRBJ2-7; 10 bases match TRBD1. V dropped 8 bases and J dropped 5; count of bases not matched to a gene: 12. The CDR3 is made up of 15 amino acids. Germline V lookup: CDR1 SNHLY, CDR2 FYNNEI.